Shown below are 23 T cell receptor beta chains from a single sample sequenced in a study of blood T cell repertoires in COVID-19 (dated by TCRdb to the early 2020s). Preparation of the library involved the immunoSEQ multiplex PCR assay. TCRdb holds this immuneACCESS table with in-frame rearrangements only. Some clones are missing; in checked studies, unresolved V genes explain under half, and the rest has no known cause. Across this sample there are 40,000 or so clones, with 80% to 90% seen only once. The ten top clones hold around 8.3% of the sample. The source material was peripheral blood. The receptors here all came from a man aged 30 to 45 with active or convalescent COVID-19.

J is TRBJ1-1 and V is TRBV28; TRBD1 aligns across 9 bases. CDR1 is MDHEN and CDR2 is SYDVKM in the germline V gene. The CDR3 contains 15 residues. The ends lost 6 bases at V and 3 bases at J; junction bases unmatched: 8. The CDR3 is CASSYRGRRDTEAFF. The CDR3 nucleotides read TGTGCCAGCAGCTACAGGGGGCGTAGGGACACTGAAGCTTTCTTT.

CDR3 sequence: CASSQNPGLLQFF. The CDR3 nucleotides read TGTGCCAGCAGCCAAAACCCGGGACTACTACAGTTCTTC. The V and J genes are TRBV27 and TRBJ2-1; 7 bases line up with TRBD2. CDR3 length equals 13 residues. With 6 bases clipped from V and 13 bases from J, the junction kept 12 bases outside the gene matches. Germline CDR1 reads MNHEY; CDR2 reads SMNVEV (reference sequence).

V usage is TRBV6-2 or TRBV6-3 and J usage is TRBJ2-1, with 7 nucleotides matching TRBD2. This CDR3 region has 17 residues. V was clipped by 0 bases and J by 4 bases; unmatched bases: 9. CDR1 is MNHEY, CDR2 SVGEGT, per germline. CDR3 sequence reads: CASSYSISGGEYNEQFF. Written as DNA, the CDR3 is TGTGCCAGCAGTTACTCGATTTCGGGAGGAGAGTACAATGAGCAGTTCTTC.

The chain carries TRBV18 and TRBJ2-7; TRBD2 is a possible D gene (6 bases). Trimming took 6 bases from V and 3 from J, leaving 12 bases between them. This CDR3 comprises 13 residues. CDR1 is KGHSH and CDR2 is LQKENI in the germline V gene. For the CDR3, the DNA is TGTGCCAGCTCGTCCGACGGGGGCTACGAGCAGTACTTC. It yields the protein CASSSDGGYEQYF.

The V and J genes are TRBV24-1 and TRBJ1-3; D is possibly TRBD1 (5 bases). The germline V gene has CDR1 KGHDR and CDR2 SFDVKD. Trimming pared 8 bases from V and 7 bases from J, leaving 20 bases between. The CDR3 covers 15 residues. CDR3 bases: TGTGCCACCATATCAATTCAGGGTTTTGGGAACACCATATATTTT. This translates into CATISIQGFGNTIYF.

The gene calls are TRBV9 and TRBJ1-5; D might be TRBD1 (5 bases). Trimming shortened V by 3 bases and J by 4 bases, and 17 bases separated the two germline ends. Germline loops: CDR1 SGDLS, CDR2 YYNGEE. This CDR3 is built from 16 residues. This chain's CDR3 is CASSAGDYLGNQPQHF. The CDR3 DNA follows: TGTGCCAGCAGCGCGGGGGACTACCTGGGTAATCAGCCCCAGCATTTT.

As DNA, the CDR3 is TGTGCCAGCAGGGGTCTAGGACTAGAATCTGGTACGCAGTATTTT. This codes for CASRGLGLESGTQYF. The chain employs TRBV25-1 and TRBJ2-3; 7 bases are a match to TRBD2. There are 15 residues in the CDR3. Germline CDR1 reads MGHDK; CDR2 reads SYGVNS. V was pared by 6 bases and J by 8 bases, with 14 bases of the junction left unmatched.

The chain links TRBV18 to TRBJ1-1; D may be TRBD1 (5 bases). CDR1 and CDR2 (germline): KGHSH, LQKENI. The CDR3 spans 13 residues. The germline V and J ends were trimmed by 4 bases and 0 bases, with 6 bases remaining between them. CDR3 in DNA: TGTGCCAGCTCACTGACAGTGAACACTGAAGCTTTCTTT. Translated: CASSLTVNTEAFF.

This clone was counted once. The gene calls are TRBV6-5 and TRBJ2-1, with unresolved D. Germline V gives CDR1 MNHEY, CDR2 SVGAGI. V was cut by 0 bases and J by 5 bases, with 8 bases left in between. There are 14 residues in the CDR3. The CDR3 DNA reads as TGTGCCAGCAGTTACTCCCCGCCGGACAATGAGCAGTTCTTC. Amino acids: CASSYSPPDNEQFF.

The genes are TRBV6-5 and TRBJ2-5, with TRBD1 identical over 10 bases. The CDR3 spans 15 residues. CDR1 is MNHEY, CDR2 SVGAGI, per germline. Unmatched junction bases numbered 8, after V lost 6 bases and J lost 4 bases. In DNA, the CDR3 is TGTGCCAGCAGCCTACGGACAGGGGGGGGAGAGACCCAGTACTTC. This codes for CASSLRTGGGETQYF.

The chain couples TRBV15 to TRBJ1-1; weak D call: TRBD1 (5 bases). Per the germline V gene, CDR1 is LNHNV and CDR2 is YYDKDF (reference sequence). The CDR3 sequence is 14 residues long. Trimming took off 7 bases at V and 0 bases at J, with 12 bases between the two ends. The CDR3: CATIQAPMNTEAFF. The DNA for the CDR3 is TGTGCCACCATACAGGCACCGATGAACACTGAAGCTTTCTTT. Full variable domain (rest looked up from reference TRBV15 and TRBJ1-1): DAMVIQNPRYQVTQFGKPVTLSCSQTLNHNVMYWYQQKSSQAPKLLFHYYDKDFNNEADTPDNFQSRRPNTSFCFLDIRSPGLGDTAMYLCATIQAPMNTEAFFGQGTRLTVV.

The rearrangement joins TRBV11-3 to TRBJ2-2; perhaps TRBD2 as D (6 bases). V was clipped by 0 bases and J by 4 bases, with 9 bases between them. Germline values: CDR1 SGHNT, CDR2 YENEEA. The CDR3 covers 15 residues. DNA of the CDR3: TGTGCCAGCAGCTTAGACGGGAGCCCCACCGGGGAGCTGTTTTTT. It encodes CASSLDGSPTGELFF.

This sequence joins TRBV5-1 and TRBJ2-3; 14 nucleotides agree with TRBD2. The CDR3 totals 16 residues. With 4 bases clipped from V and 10 bases from J, the junction kept 11 bases outside the gene matches. Looked up from germline, CDR1 is SGHRS and CDR2 is YFSETQ. This chain's CDR3 is CASSPGTSGGQESQYF. The CDR3 DNA reads TGCGCCAGCAGCCCGGGGACTAGCGGGGGCCAAGAGTCGCAGTATTTT.

In DNA form, the CDR3 reads TGCGCCAGCAGCCCGGGAAGGGGGAAAACAGATACGCAGTATTTT. It translates to CASSPGRGKTDTQYF. The chain recombines TRBV5-1 with TRBJ2-3; D might be TRBD1 (6 bases). Germline lookup yields CDR1 SGHRS and CDR2 YFSETQ. The V end lost 4 bases, the J end lost 3 bases, and 15 bases lay between the germline ends. This CDR3 is built from 15 residues.

The chain recombines TRBV20-1 with TRBJ2-7; D perhaps matches TRBD1 (5 bases). Trimming pared 3 bases from V and 2 bases from J, leaving 14 bases between. Germline V gene lookup returns CDR1 DFQATT and CDR2 SNEGSKA (reference sequence). The CDR3 consists of 14 residues. The CDR3, as DNA: TGCAGTGCTAGTCGCGCAGGGCCCCCCTACGAGCAGTACTTC. Protein product: CSASRAGPPYEQYF.

The gene calls are TRBV6-1 and TRBJ2-5, with a weak D call TRBD2 (7 bases). V was cut by 4 bases and J by 5 bases, with 20 bases left in between. The V gene's germline CDR1 is MNHNS and CDR2 SASEGT. The CDR3 is 16 residues long. CDR3 nucleotide sequence: TGTGCCAGCAGTGGGGGGGGCGGACTGGCCCTCGAGACCCAGTACTTC. Its protein is CASSGGGGLALETQYF.

The chain joins TRBV12-3 or TRBV12-4 to TRBJ2-5, with D perhaps matching TRBD2 (5 bases). V was shortened by 3 bases and J by 11 bases, with 16 bases between the two germline ends. The CDR3 runs to 13 residues. This chain's CDR3 is CASSLDAAGNQYF. DNA of the CDR3: TGTGCCAGCAGTTTGGATGCGGCCGGGAATCAGTACTTC.

The V and J genes are TRBV5-1 and TRBJ1-4; maybe TRBD1 (6 bases). Per the germline V gene, CDR1 is SGHRS and CDR2 is YFSETQ. The V end was cut by 0 bases, the J end by 7 bases, with 13 bases between. The CDR3 runs 15 residues. CDR3 sequence: CASSLATGISEKLFF. In nucleotides, the CDR3 is TGCGCCAGCAGCTTGGCTACAGGGATAAGTGAAAAACTGTTTTTT. Filled out from reference TRBV5-1 and TRBJ1-4, the complete variable domain reads KAGVTQTPRYLIKTRGQQVTLSCSPISGHRSVSWYQQTPGQGLQFLFEYFSETQRNKGNFPGRFSGRQFSNSRSEMNVSTLELGDSALYLCASSLATGISEKLFFGSGTQLSVL.

The rearrangement joins TRBV2 to TRBJ2-1; 7 bases are a match to TRBD2. Germline V CDR1 and CDR2: SNHLY, FYNNEI. V lost 9 bases, J lost 0 bases, and 8 bases stayed unmatched. The CDR3 loop spans 15 amino acids. The CDR3 DNA reads as TGTGCCAGAAGCGGGGTATCCCACTCCTACAATGAGCAGTTCTTC. Protein sequence: CARSGVSHSYNEQFF.

The gene calls are TRBV5-4 and TRBJ2-2, with 14 bases matching TRBD2. The CDR3 is 17 amino acids. V was clipped by 6 bases and J by 0 bases; unmatched bases: 4. The germline gives CDR1 SGHNT, CDR2 YYREEE (reference sequence). CDR3 DNA: TGTGCCAGCACCCGACTAGCGGGGGGGCCGAACACCGGGGAGCTGTTTTTT. It encodes CASTRLAGGPNTGELFF.

The rearrangement joins TRBV27 to TRBJ1-2; 8 bases match TRBD1. The CDR3 consists of 15 residues. Germline CDR1 and CDR2: MNHEY and SMNVEV (reference sequence). J gave up 8 bases and V 4 bases, and 12 bases lay outside the gene matches. The CDR3 sequence is CASSSDRGDGRGYTF. The CDR3 region has the DNA TGTGCCAGCAGTTCCGACAGGGGAGATGGACGCGGCTACACCTTC.

The chain couples TRBV11-3 to TRBJ1-1; D remains ambiguous. With 5 bases removed from V and 7 bases from J, the gap between germline ends came to 5 bases. Per germline, CDR1 SGHNT and CDR2 YENEEA. The CDR3 runs to 10 residues. The CDR3 protein is CASSILEAFF. For the CDR3, the DNA is TGTGCCAGCAGCATACTTGAAGCTTTCTTT.

The J gene is TRBJ1-4, the V gene TRBV19; D perhaps matches TRBD1 (5 bases). This CDR3 is built from 16 residues. V dropped 1 base and J dropped 0 bases, with 9 bases sitting between them. Germline loops: CDR1 LNHDA, CDR2 SQIVND (reference sequence). The CDR3 region has the DNA TGTGCCAGTAGTATAGGGGGCGGCACAACTAATGAAAAACTGTTTTTT. This sequence encodes CASSIGGGTTNEKLFF.